These 13 T cell receptor beta chains were all obtained from the same sample, sequenced in a study of T-cell memory formation after mild COVID-19. TCRdb recomputed calls from the 5' RACE reads with MiXCR, one row per CDR3 protein. Found here are about 130,000 distinct CDR3 sequences, about 17% of them singletons; the top ten hold approximately 13%. The material sequenced was PBMCs or a T cell subset sorted from them (not recorded which). The receptors were sampled from an adult woman who had mild COVID-19 (a few samples of this study predate the infection). Cell type and time point are not known.

This clonotype showed up many times. This chain connects TRBV5-1 to TRBJ2-7; TRBD2 agrees at 11 bases. The V segment lost 4 bases and the J segment 11 bases; nucleotides outside the gene matches: 14. The CDR3 runs 15 residues. Looked up from germline, CDR1 is SGHRS and CDR2 is YFSETQ. DNA for the CDR3: TGCGCCAGCAGCCCGGGGACTAGCGGAACACTCAGGGAGTACTTC. Protein product: CASSPGTSGTLREYF.

This sequence joins TRBV5-1 and TRBJ2-1; perhaps D is TRBD1 or TRBD2 (5 bases each). Per germline, CDR1 SGHRS and CDR2 YFSETQ. The CDR3 contains 14 residues. Trimming removed 4 bases at V and 5 bases at J, with 13 bases between. CDR3 sequence reads: CASSRTGTDNEQFF. The CDR3, as DNA: TGCGCCAGCAGCCGGACCGGGACCGACAATGAGCAGTTCTTC.

This rearrangement joins TRBV5-1 to TRBJ2-7; 10 nucleotides line up with TRBD2. The junction had 5 bases not matched to a gene; V was cut back by 2 bases and J by 3 bases. This CDR3 spans 15 amino acids. Germline CDR1 and CDR2: SGHRS and YFSETQ. CDR3 bases: TGCGCCAGCAGCTTTCCGACTAGCGGGCACTACGAGCAGTACTTC. This codes for CASSFPTSGHYEQYF.

In its sample, this clonotype was seen a few times. The gene calls are TRBV20-1 and TRBJ2-7; D remains ambiguous. The CDR3 has 12 amino acids. Germline CDR1 DFQATT, CDR2 SNEGSKA (reference sequence). Deletions cut 0 bases from V and 3 bases from J, with 6 bases between. The DNA of the CDR3 is TGCAGTGCTAGAGATGACGTCTACGAGCAGTACTTC. Its translation: CSARDDVYEQYF.

The table lists this clonotype with a few counts. The chain is built from TRBV25-1 and TRBJ1-5; D is ambiguous. This CDR3 is built from 14 residues. Germline CDR1 MGHDK, CDR2 SYGVNS. Deletions cut 2 bases from V and 5 bases from J, with 10 bases between. The CDR3 reads CASSETSGYQPQHF. In DNA, the CDR3 is TGTGCCAGCAGTGAAACCTCGGGGTATCAGCCCCAGCATTTT.

This clonotype was observed a handful of times. CDR3 sequence (DNA): TGTGCCTGGAGTGTAGGGGCAGAGGGCCACGAGCAGTACTTC. This codes for CAWSVGAEGHEQYF. The chain employs TRBV30 and TRBJ2-7; tentatively, D is TRBD1 or TRBD2 (5 bases each). The germline V gene has CDR1 GTSNPN and CDR2 SVGIG (reference sequence). V gave up 0 bases and J gave up 5 bases, with 14 bases separating them. This CDR3 comprises 14 residues.

This clonotype came up a few times. The chain links TRBV29-1 to TRBJ1-1, with 11 bases lining up with TRBD1. V dropped 6 bases and J dropped 1; count of bases not matched to a gene: 4. Germline loops: CDR1 SQVTM, CDR2 ANQGSEA. CDR3 length equals 14 residues. CDR3 bases: TGCAGCGTCCGGACAGGGGGCTGGAACACTGAAGCTTTCTTT. It encodes CSVRTGGWNTEAFF.

In this sample, this clonotype turned up many times. The J gene is TRBJ2-5, the V gene TRBV10-3, with unresolved D. Per germline, CDR1 ENHRY and CDR2 SYGVKD. Deletions cut 3 bases from V and 3 bases from J, with 14 bases between. The CDR3 extends over 15 amino acids. CDR3 nucleotide sequence: TGTGCCATCAGTGAAAACCTCAGGATTGAAGAGACCCAGTACTTC. Translating gives CAISENLRIEETQYF.

The chain is built from TRBV12-3 or TRBV12-4 and TRBJ2-2; 11 bases are shared with TRBD1. The CDR3 is made up of 15 amino acids. Unmatched junction bases numbered 4, after V lost 6 bases and J lost 4 bases. The CDR3 DNA reads as TGTGCCAGCAGGTCCGGGACAGGGGGCACCGGGGAGCTGTTTTTT. Its protein is CASRSGTGGTGELFF.

This chain uses TRBV4-3 with TRBJ2-3; 10 nucleotides match TRBD2. The J segment lost 4 bases and the V segment lost 1 base, leaving 8 bases of the junction unmatched. Per the germline V gene, CDR1 is LGHNA and CDR2 is YSLEER. The length of the CDR3 is 17 residues. In nucleotides, the CDR3 is TGCGCCAGCAGCCAAGGATCGGGACTAGCGTTTGCAGATACGCAGTATTTT. It encodes CASSQGSGLAFADTQYF.

This clonotype was detected a few times. One end of the junction fails to match germline, which may point to a read error. This rearrangement joins TRBV12-3 or TRBV12-4 to TRBJ2-7, with 12 bases identical to TRBD2. This CDR3 region has 14 residues. Here the CDR3 reads CASSLAGGQDEQYF. As DNA, the CDR3 is TGTGCCAGCAGTCTAGCGGGGGGGCAGGACGAGCAGTACTTC.

This clonotype was seen a few times. This chain connects TRBV24-1 to TRBJ2-1, with D possibly being TRBD2 (7 bases). CDR3 length: 16 amino acids. V dropped 3 bases and J dropped 0 bases, with 11 bases sitting between them. Germline V CDR1 and CDR2: KGHDR, SFDVKD. In nucleotides, the CDR3 is TGTGCCACCAGTGATGGGGGGGGGCCCTCCTACAATGAGCAGTTCTTC. Translating gives CATSDGGGPSYNEQFF.

In this sample, this clonotype turned up many times. CDR3 amino acids: CASSLTAGSTEAFF. The CDR3 bases are TGTGCCAGCAGCTTAACGGCAGGGAGCACTGAAGCTTTCTTT. J is TRBJ1-1 and V is TRBV7-2, with D maybe TRBD1 (5 bases). Germline-derived CDR1 and CDR2 are SGHTA and FQGNSA. The V end lost 2 bases, the J end lost 4 bases, and 11 bases lay between the germline ends. This CDR3 is built from 14 residues.